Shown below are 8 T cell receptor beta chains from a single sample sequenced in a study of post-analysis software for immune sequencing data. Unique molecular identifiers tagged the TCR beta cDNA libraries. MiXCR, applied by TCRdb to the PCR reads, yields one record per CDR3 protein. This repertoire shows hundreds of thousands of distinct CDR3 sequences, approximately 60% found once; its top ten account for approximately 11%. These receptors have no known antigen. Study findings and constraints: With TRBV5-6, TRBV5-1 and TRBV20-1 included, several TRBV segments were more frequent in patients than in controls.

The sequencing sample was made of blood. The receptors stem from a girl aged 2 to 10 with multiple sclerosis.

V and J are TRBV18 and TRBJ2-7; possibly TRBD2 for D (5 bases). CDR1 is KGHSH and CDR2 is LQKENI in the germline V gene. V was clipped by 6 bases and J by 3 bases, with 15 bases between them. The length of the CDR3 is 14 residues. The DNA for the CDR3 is TGTGCCAGCTCGCGAGCACGGGATCTCTACGAGCAGTACTTC. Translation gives CASSRARDLYEQYF.

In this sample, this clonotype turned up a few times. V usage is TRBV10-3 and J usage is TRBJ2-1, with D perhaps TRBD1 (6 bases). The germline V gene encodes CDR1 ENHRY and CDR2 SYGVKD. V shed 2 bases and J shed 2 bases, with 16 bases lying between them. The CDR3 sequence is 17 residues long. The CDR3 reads CAISERSRGSAYNEQFF. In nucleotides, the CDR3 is TGTGCCATCAGTGAGAGAAGCAGGGGCTCCGCCTACAATGAGCAGTTCTTC.

The CDR3 DNA reads TGCAGTGCTAGAGATCGTGGAGCTGGGGGGAGGACCTCCTACAATGAGCAGTTCTTC. Amino acid sequence: CSARDRGAGGRTSYNEQFF. The chain couples TRBV20-1 to TRBJ2-1; a possible D gene is TRBD2 (6 bases). This CDR3 has 19 amino acids. The ends were cut back, 0 bases at V and 0 bases at J, with 21 bases in the middle. Germline lookup yields CDR1 DFQATT and CDR2 SNEGSKA (reference sequence).

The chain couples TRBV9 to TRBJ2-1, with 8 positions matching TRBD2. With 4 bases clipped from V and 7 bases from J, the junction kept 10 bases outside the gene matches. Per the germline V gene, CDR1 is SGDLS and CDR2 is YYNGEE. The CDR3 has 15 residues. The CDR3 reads CASSSMIGRANEQFF. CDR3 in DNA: TGTGCCAGCAGCTCCATGATCGGGAGGGCTAATGAGCAGTTCTTC.

The CDR3 DNA follows: TGTGCCAGCAGTGAATGGGCAGGGACTCAGCCCCAGCATTTT. Amino acid sequence: CASSEWAGTQPQHF. The chain is built from TRBV6-1 and TRBJ1-5; weak D call: TRBD1 (5 bases). From germline, CDR1 is MNHNS and CDR2 SASEGT. This CDR3 is 14 amino acids long. V lost 2 bases and J lost 6, with 11 bases in between.

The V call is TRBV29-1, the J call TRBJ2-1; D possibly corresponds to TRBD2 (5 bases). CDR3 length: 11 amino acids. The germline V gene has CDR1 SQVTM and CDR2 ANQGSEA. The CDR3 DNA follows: TGCAGTTCATATGCTGCACTAGGGCAGTTCTTC. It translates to CSSYAALGQFF.

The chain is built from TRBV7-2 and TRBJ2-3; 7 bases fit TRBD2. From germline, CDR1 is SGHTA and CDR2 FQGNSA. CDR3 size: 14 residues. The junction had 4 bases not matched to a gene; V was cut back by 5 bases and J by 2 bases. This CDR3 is CASSRSGYTDTQYF. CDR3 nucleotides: TGTGCCAGCAGCCGTAGCGGGTACACAGATACGCAGTATTTT.

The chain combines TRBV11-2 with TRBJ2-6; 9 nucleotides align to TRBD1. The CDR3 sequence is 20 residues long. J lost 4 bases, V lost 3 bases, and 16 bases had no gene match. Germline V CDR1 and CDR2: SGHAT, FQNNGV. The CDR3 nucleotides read TGTGCCAGCAGCTTTCTTGGGGGGGGACAGGGTGGATCCGGGGCCAACGTCCTGACTTTC. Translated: CASSFLGGGQGGSGANVLTF.